These T cell receptor beta chains were read from a single sample in a study of cytomegalovirus exposure and HLA in healthy donors. Sequencing was performed with immunoSEQ multiplex PCR; in TCRdb, only in-frame clones are kept and a portion is missing. The sample carries under 150,000 clones, roughly four fifths recorded once. Material for sequencing was PBMCs. Every receptor here comes from a boy aged 2 to 10 in good health and CMV-seronegative. The conserved cysteine and the conserved F or W are not part of the CDR3 here. A D gene is named only where the DNA matches it firmly.

CDR3,V,J,D
ASSPARQALNTEAF,TRBV4-2,TRBJ1-1,-
ASSVGQMETQY,TRBV5-1,TRBJ2-5,TRBD1
ASSANPGVSPQH,TRBV6-1,TRBJ1-5,-
ASSLDPGRTEAF,TRBV7-2,TRBJ1-1,-
ASSLARERVQETQY,TRBV7-9,TRBJ2-5,TRBD2
ASRPRGSGNTIY,TRBV6-1,TRBJ1-3,-
ATTIFERTSGRPWEQF,TRBV10-3,TRBJ2-1,TRBD2
AWSVLDRAVNTIY,TRBV30,TRBJ1-3,TRBD1
ASSGRQGITDTEAF,TRBV6-1,TRBJ1-1,TRBD1
ASSTGWGSSYEQY,TRBV19,TRBJ2-7,-
ASSSGAAGLEKLF,TRBV6-1,TRBJ1-4,-
ASSLSYVLAGGHEQF,TRBV4-1,TRBJ2-1,TRBD2
ASSLELTGLQF,TRBV7-2,TRBJ2-1,-
ASQGGIFLFEQF,TRBV11-2,TRBJ2-1,-
ASRWSKRTSGRLNTGELF,TRBV5-1,TRBJ2-2,TRBD2
ASSLAEDGGAWSYNEQF,TRBV7-8,TRBJ2-1,TRBD2